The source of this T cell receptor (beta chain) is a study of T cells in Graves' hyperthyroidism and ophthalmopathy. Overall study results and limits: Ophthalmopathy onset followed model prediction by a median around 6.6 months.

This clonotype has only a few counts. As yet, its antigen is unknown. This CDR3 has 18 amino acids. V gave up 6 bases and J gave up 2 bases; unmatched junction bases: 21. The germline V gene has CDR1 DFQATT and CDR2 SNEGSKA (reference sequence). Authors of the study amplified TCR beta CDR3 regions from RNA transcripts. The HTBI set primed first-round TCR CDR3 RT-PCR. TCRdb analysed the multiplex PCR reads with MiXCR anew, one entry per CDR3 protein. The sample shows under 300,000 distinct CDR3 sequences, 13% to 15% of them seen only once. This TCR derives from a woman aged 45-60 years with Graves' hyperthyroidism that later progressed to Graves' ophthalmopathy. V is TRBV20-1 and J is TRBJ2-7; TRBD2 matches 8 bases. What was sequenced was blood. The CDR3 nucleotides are TGCAGTGCCCATAACCCGGGACTAGTAAGGCCAGGGGCCTACGAGCAGTACTTC. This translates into CSAHNPGLVRPGAYEQYF.